The 28 T cell receptor beta chains listed next were all sequenced from one sample in a study of human T cells and chemical hapten exposure. TCRdb recomputed calls from the RACE reads with MiXCR, one row per CDR3 protein. The repertoire holds about 340,000 distinct CDR3 sequences, with approximately 6.9% as singletons. Time point denoted: patch test 1, 2 weeks after DPC sensitization. The treatment: therapeutic diphenylcyclopropenone sensitization with weekly scalp DPC. This specimen was whole blood, taken in connection with sensitization to the hapten diphenylcyclopropenone (DPC). Receptors were obtained from a woman between 18 and 29 years old with alopecia areata. Some clones in this sample may be carry-over from other donors' samples.

This clonotype showed up many times. This chain uses TRBV10-3 with TRBJ2-7; the D gene is possibly TRBD1 (5 bases). This CDR3 contains 15 residues. Trimming shortened V by 2 bases and J by 2 bases, and 13 bases separated the two germline ends. The germline V gene encodes CDR1 ENHRY and CDR2 SYGVKD. CDR3 DNA: TGTGCCATCAGTGAGGTCAAAACAGGAACCTACGAGCAGTACTTC. Its translation is CAISEVKTGTYEQYF.

The chain combines TRBV27 with TRBJ2-1; weak D call: TRBD2 (5 bases). The germline V and J ends were trimmed by 7 bases and 3 bases, with 16 bases remaining between them. This CDR3 contains 15 residues. The germline gives CDR1 MNHEY, CDR2 SMNVEV (reference sequence). As DNA, the CDR3 is TGTGCCAGCATCAAACCCGGGATGAACTACAATGAGCAGTTCTTC. Its translation: CASIKPGMNYNEQFF.

This clonotype was recorded a few times. The V call is TRBV19, the J call TRBJ2-3; 10 bases agree with TRBD1. Germline lookup yields CDR1 LNHDA and CDR2 SQIVND (reference sequence). The CDR3 sequence is 19 residues long. The V and J ends lost 5 bases and 0 bases, in that order; junction bases with no gene match: 14. CDR3 region: CASSGPPGQGTPSTDTQYF. CDR3 sequence (DNA): TGTGCCAGTAGTGGGCCGCCGGGACAGGGGACCCCTAGCACAGATACGCAGTATTTT.

A few counts support this clonotype. This chain connects TRBV7-2 to TRBJ1-2; D remains ambiguous. Germline CDR1 reads SGHTA; CDR2 reads FQGNSA. Trimming pared 7 bases from V and 4 bases from J, leaving 16 bases between. This CDR3 is built from 14 residues. CDR3 bases: TGTGCCAGCACCCGTCCCGGCCAGACCTATGGCTACACCTTC. This encodes CASTRPGQTYGYTF.

This clonotype occurred a few times. This chain joins TRBV2 and TRBJ2-5, with D possibly matching TRBD2 (6 bases). The CDR3 has 12 residues. Trimming took 6 bases from V and 4 from J, leaving 9 bases between them. Per germline, CDR1 SNHLY and CDR2 FYNNEI. The CDR3 sequence is CASRDYVETQYF. The DNA of the CDR3 is TGTGCCAGCAGGGACTACGTAGAGACCCAGTACTTC.

Only a few counts were recorded for this clonotype. The chain joins TRBV7-2 to TRBJ2-7; a weak D match, TRBD1 (6 bases). This CDR3 comprises 15 residues. From germline, CDR1 is SGHTA and CDR2 FQGNSA. The germline V and J ends were trimmed by 5 bases and 4 bases, with 18 bases remaining between them. CDR3 in DNA: TGTGCCAGCAGCCTCCAGGGGAGAAGGGGTTACGAGCAGTACTTC. Translating it yields CASSLQGRRGYEQYF.

The V call is TRBV27, the J call TRBJ2-4; D remains unclear. CDR1 is MNHEY and CDR2 is SMNVEV in the germline V gene (reference sequence). The CDR3 runs to 14 residues. V lost 2 bases, J lost 6 bases, and 11 bases lay in between. The CDR3 region has the DNA TGTGCCAGCAGTTTAGTGGGCAGTGGAAACATTCAGTACTTC. It translates to CASSLVGSGNIQYF.

The rearrangement uses TRBV7-9 and TRBJ2-3; D call uncertain. CDR1 is SEHNR and CDR2 is FQNEAQ in the germline V gene (reference sequence). V was pared by 0 bases and J by 1 base, with 14 bases between. The CDR3 loop spans 17 amino acids. In DNA, the CDR3 is TGTGCCAGCAGCTTAGCCTTACCCCGGACGGGCACAGATACGCAGTATTTT. This codes for CASSLALPRTGTDTQYF. Drawing the rest from reference TRBV7-9 and TRBJ2-3, the complete variable domain is DTGVSQNPRHKITKRGQNVTFRCDPISEHNRLYWYRQTLGQGPEFLTYFQNEAQLEKSRLLSDRFSAERPKGSFSTLEIQRTEQGDSAMYLCASSLALPRTGTDTQYFGPGTRLTVL.

V and J are TRBV18 and TRBJ2-7; D might be TRBD2 (5 bases). Germline V gene data show CDR1 as KGHSH and CDR2 as LQKENI. The V end was cut by 4 bases, the J end by 7 bases, with 11 bases between. CDR3 length: 12 amino acids. The CDR3 sequence: CASSQSTGEQYF. The CDR3 nucleotides read TGTGCCAGCTCACAAAGTACGGGGGAGCAGTACTTC.

J is TRBJ2-7 and V is TRBV28; D possibly corresponds to TRBD1 (5 bases). Germline V gives CDR1 MDHEN, CDR2 SYDVKM. This CDR3 is 15 amino acids long. Trimming left V 5 bases short and J 5 bases short, with 19 bases between. The CDR3 sequence: CASSVTRKGKNEQYF. The CDR3 DNA is TGTGCCAGCAGTGTGACCCGGAAGGGGAAGAACGAGCAGTACTTC. The variable domain in full, with the rest retrieved from reference TRBV28 and TRBJ2-7, is DVKVTQSSRYLVKRTGEKVFLECVQDMDHENMFWYRQDPGLGLRLIYFSYDVKMKEKGDIPEGYSVSREKKERFSLILESASTNQTSMYLCASSVTRKGKNEQYFGPGTRLTVT.

The chain employs TRBV6-1 and TRBJ1-4; D not resolved. This CDR3 has 14 amino acids. Germline assignment: CDR1 MNHNS and CDR2 SASEGT. The germline V and J ends were trimmed by 3 bases and 3 bases, with 8 bases remaining between them. CDR3 residues: CASSERIANEKLFF. Here the CDR3 DNA reads TGTGCCAGCAGTGAGAGGATAGCTAATGAAAAACTGTTTTTT.

V usage is TRBV7-8 and J usage is TRBJ2-5; D gene uncertain. Germline V gene sequence: CDR1 SGHVS, CDR2 FQNEAQ. CDR3 length equals 14 residues. Trimming cost V 2 bases and J 2 bases, with 9 bases left between them. In DNA form, the CDR3 reads TGTGCCAGCAGCTTACCGACGGCACAAGAGACCCAGTACTTC. This encodes CASSLPTAQETQYF.

In its sample, this clonotype was seen many times. The chain carries TRBV29-1 and TRBJ2-7; D might be TRBD2 (6 bases). Germline V gene data show CDR1 as SQVTM and CDR2 as ANQGSEA. The CDR3 is 13 amino acids. V dropped 7 bases and J dropped 3 bases, with 16 bases sitting between them. For the CDR3, the DNA is TGCAGCGCTCAGGGACTGCTTGACTACGAGCAGTACTTC. It yields the protein CSAQGLLDYEQYF.

This clonotype was counted between two and nine times. The V and J genes are TRBV20-1 and TRBJ1-6, with 11 positions matching TRBD1. The CDR3 consists of 16 residues. The V gene's germline CDR1 is DFQATT and CDR2 SNEGSKA (reference sequence). Unmatched junction bases numbered 9, after V lost 1 base and J lost 10 bases. This chain's CDR3 is CSARVGTGGRKSPLHF. Written as DNA, the CDR3 is TGCAGTGCTAGAGTAGGGACAGGGGGTCGAAAGTCACCCCTCCACTTT.

The chain recombines TRBV5-6 with TRBJ1-2; tentative D call: TRBD1 (5 bases). The CDR3 has 14 residues. The germline V gene encodes CDR1 SGHDT and CDR2 YYEEEE. V gave up 0 bases and J gave up 4 bases, with 10 bases separating them. CDR3: CASSLGGQAYGYTF. The CDR3 DNA reads TGTGCCAGCAGCTTGGGGGGCCAGGCCTATGGCTACACCTTC. Variable domain in full (rest from reference TRBV5-6 and TRBJ1-2): DAGVTQSPTHLIKTRGQQVTLRCSPKSGHDTVSWYQQALGQGPQFIFQYYEEEERQRGNFPDRFSGHQFPNYSSELNVNALLLGDSALYLCASSLGGQAYGYTFGSGTRLTVV.

Only a few counts were recorded for this clonotype. This rearrangement joins TRBV6-5 to TRBJ1-6; D is perhaps TRBD1 (6 bases). Per the germline V gene, CDR1 is MNHEY and CDR2 is SVGAGI. V dropped 7 bases and J dropped 10 bases, with 11 bases sitting between them. The CDR3 totals 12 residues. Here the CDR3 DNA reads TGTGCCAGCAAAGGGGGGGACTCACCCCTCCACTTT. Translated, it gives CASKGGDSPLHF.

At least ten counts were recorded for this clonotype. V is TRBV12-3 or TRBV12-4 and J is TRBJ2-5; the D gene is possibly TRBD2 (6 bases). Trimming took 6 bases from V and 4 from J, leaving 9 bases between them. The CDR3 has 12 amino acids. The CDR3 reads CASRSGGETQYF. The CDR3 bases are TGTGCCAGCAGGTCCGGGGGAGAGACCCAGTACTTC.

The V gene is TRBV7-9, the J gene TRBJ2-5; possible D gene TRBD2, 7 bases. Trimming stripped 5 bases from V and 8 bases from J, with 18 bases between. This CDR3 region has 14 residues. Germline V gene data show CDR1 as SEHNR and CDR2 as FQNEAQ (reference sequence). The DNA for the CDR3 is TGTGCCAGCAGCCCCCGGGGGGCTAGAGATACCCAGTACTTC. Translated, it gives CASSPRGARDTQYF.

This clonotype was recorded many times. The rearrangement joins TRBV6-1 to TRBJ1-5; no clear D gene. Germline values: CDR1 MNHNS, CDR2 SASEGT. Trimming left V 8 bases short and J 3 bases short, with 5 bases between. The CDR3 extends over 11 amino acids. This chain's CDR3 is CASQHNQPQHF. Written as DNA, the CDR3 is TGTGCCAGCCAGCACAATCAGCCCCAGCATTTT.

The chain combines TRBV7-9 with TRBJ1-3; 8 nucleotides align to TRBD1. V lost 6 bases, J lost 4 bases, and 5 bases stayed unmatched. This CDR3 has 14 residues. CDR1 SEHNR and CDR2 FQNEAQ come from the germline V gene (reference sequence). The CDR3 sequence: CASRQGAGGNTIYF. In nucleotides, the CDR3 is TGTGCCAGCAGGCAGGGGGCAGGCGGAAACACCATATATTTT.

The gene calls are TRBV18 and TRBJ1-5; D may be TRBD1 (5 bases). The CDR3 runs 16 residues. Deletions cut 3 bases from V and 2 bases from J, with 14 bases between. The germline V gene has CDR1 KGHSH and CDR2 LQKENI. The CDR3 DNA reads TGTGCCAGCTCACCTAAGGAGGGGTTGGGCAATCAGCCCCAGCATTTT. Amino acid sequence: CASSPKEGLGNQPQHF.

This clonotype was seen only a few times. The chain couples TRBV12-5 to TRBJ2-1, with TRBD2 matching 14 bases. V lost 7 bases and J lost 7; bases outside the gene matches: 6. This CDR3 contains 15 residues. Germline CDR1 is LGHNT and CDR2 is FRNRAP. CDR3 nucleotides: TGTGCTAGTGTTAAGACTAGCGGGGGGGATAATGAGCAGTTCTTC. Its translation: CASVKTSGGDNEQFF.

This chain uses TRBV13 with TRBJ2-7; TRBD2 matches at 7 bases. CDR1 is PRHDT, CDR2 FYEKMQ, per germline (reference sequence). CDR3 length: 15 residues. The J segment lost 2 bases and the V segment lost 4 bases, leaving 8 bases of the junction unmatched. The CDR3 region has the DNA TGTGCCAGCAGCTCGTCCAGCGGGGCGACCTACGAGCAGTACTTC. Translating gives CASSSSSGATYEQYF.

CDR3 in DNA: TGTGCCAGCAGCCGTGCGGGGTCCCGTCTTTATGGCTACACCTTC. It codes for CASSRAGSRLYGYTF. The chain recombines TRBV14 with TRBJ1-2; D gene ambiguous. V shed 4 bases and J shed 5 bases, with 17 bases lying between them. The V gene's germline CDR1 is SGHDN and CDR2 FVKESK. The CDR3 sequence is 15 residues long.

This clonotype was picked up a small number of times. CDR3 bases: TGTGCCAGCAGTGAAGAGAGGAGCTACGAGCAGTACTTC. Its translation is CASSEERSYEQYF. The chain is built from TRBV6-1 and TRBJ2-7, with unresolved D. This CDR3 contains 13 residues. V shed 1 base and J shed 3 bases, with 7 bases lying between them. CDR1 MNHNS and CDR2 SASEGT come from the germline V gene.

This clonotype was seen more than once but under ten times. The gene calls are TRBV20-1 and TRBJ2-7; 9 bases are shared with TRBD1. Germline CDR1 reads DFQATT; CDR2 reads SNEGSKA (reference sequence). Trimming at V came to 6 bases and at J to 2 bases, leaving 11 bases not matched to a gene. The CDR3 is 15 residues long. CDR3 sequence (DNA): TGCAGTGCGACGCAAGGGACAGGGATTGCCTACGAGCAGTACTTC. Translation: CSATQGTGIAYEQYF.

This clonotype was counted many times. The chain uses TRBV7-3 and TRBJ2-2; D perhaps matches TRBD1 (5 bases). This CDR3 is built from 15 residues. CDR1 SGHTA and CDR2 FQGTGA come from the germline V gene. Trimming left V 7 bases short and J 0 bases short, with 12 bases between. CDR3 coding DNA: TGTGCCAGCAAAAAAGACAGCGCGAACACCGGGGAGCTGTTTTTT. As protein: CASKKDSANTGELFF.

This clonotype has ten or more counts. J is TRBJ2-1 and V is TRBV5-5; the match to TRBD2 covers 14 bases. Germline V gene sequence: CDR1 SGHKS, CDR2 YYEKEE (reference sequence). This CDR3 has 15 residues. Trimming removed 4 bases from V and 9 bases from J; junction bases left unmatched: 6. CDR3 sequence: CASSPTSGGAGEQFF. The CDR3 region has the DNA TGTGCCAGCAGCCCGACTAGCGGGGGGGCTGGTGAGCAGTTCTTC.